One and the same sample provided the 32 T cell receptor beta chains below, sequenced in a study of beta chain features in type 1 diabetes. Study outcomes and limitations: Among patients with Type 1 diabetes, TCRB CDR3s were moderately but significantly shorter in every one of the four CD4+ subsets.

These TCRs are of unknown antigen specificity. All of the isolated RNA was reverse transcribed, so expressed TCRB transcripts were sequenced. Profiled with immunoSEQ multiplex PCR; TCRdb holds only in-frame clones, not every one. The data hold 600,000 to 700,000 clones, with around 15% observed a single time. The source material was naive CD4+ T cells from blood. These receptors came from a man younger than 30 with type 1 diabetes.

The sample holds a few counts of this clone. The gene calls are TRBV5-4 and TRBJ2-2, with TRBD1 matching over 12 bases. Germline assignment: CDR1 SGHNT and CDR2 YYREEE (reference sequence). CDR3 size: 14 residues. V shed 7 bases, J shed 6 bases, and the junction held 4 bases outside the gene matches. The CDR3: CASGTGGAAGELFF. The CDR3 nucleotides read TGTGCCAGCGGGACAGGGGGCGCCGCCGGGGAGCTGTTTTTT.

The rearrangement joins TRBV4-1 to TRBJ1-1; no definite D call. The CDR3 has 15 amino acids. Trimming left V 4 bases short and J 1 base short, with 13 bases between. Looked up from germline, CDR1 is MGHRA and CDR2 is YSYEKL. CDR3 DNA: TGCGCCAGCAGCCCCTTAGGCCAGTCGAACACTGAAGCTTTCTTT. This encodes CASSPLGQSNTEAFF.

This clone was seen a few times. The chain combines TRBV7-9 with TRBJ1-2; 7 bases match TRBD1. The CDR3 extends over 12 amino acids. Germline CDR1 SEHNR, CDR2 FQNEAQ (reference sequence). After removal of 5 bases from V and 8 bases from J, the junction contained 5 bases not matched to a gene. CDR3 sequence: CASSETGAGYTF. CDR3 coding DNA: TGTGCCAGCAGCGAAACAGGGGCCGGCTACACCTTC.

V and J are TRBV6-1 and TRBJ2-7; D may correspond to TRBD1 or TRBD2 (5 bases each). CDR1 MNHNS and CDR2 SASEGT come from the germline V gene. V lost 10 bases to trimming and J lost 2 bases, with 18 bases between them. This CDR3 is 14 amino acids long. The CDR3 DNA sequence: TGTGCCACAAAGAGTCACGGGGACGCCTACGAGCAGTACTTC. It codes for CATKSHGDAYEQYF.

V and J are TRBV18 and TRBJ1-5; 9 bases agree with TRBD1. The germline V gene has CDR1 KGHSH and CDR2 LQKENI. V shed 3 bases, J shed 5 bases, and the junction held 5 bases outside the gene matches. The CDR3 spans 15 residues. The CDR3 loop reads CASSPTGTGYQPQHF. CDR3 nucleotide sequence: TGTGCCAGCTCACCGACGGGGACAGGGTATCAGCCCCAGCATTTT.

This clone came up a few times. The chain employs TRBV30 and TRBJ1-2; D perhaps matches TRBD1 (5 bases). This CDR3 has 16 amino acids. Trimming pared 3 bases from V and 7 bases from J, leaving 24 bases between. The germline V gene has CDR1 GTSNPN and CDR2 SVGIG (reference sequence). CDR3 loop: CAWRSFGAGPLSGYTF. CDR3 DNA sequence: TGTGCCTGGAGGAGCTTCGGGGCAGGCCCTTTATCTGGCTACACCTTC.

The chain has TRBV28 and TRBJ2-3; 7 nucleotides agree with TRBD1. V shed 5 bases, J shed 1 base, and the junction held 6 bases outside the gene matches. This CDR3 is 15 amino acids long. Germline-derived CDR1 and CDR2 are MDHEN and SYDVKM. CDR3 in DNA: TGTGCCAGCAGTCCGAGAGGGGGCGGCACAGATACGCAGTATTTT. This codes for CASSPRGGGTDTQYF.

A few counts support this clone. V usage is TRBV6-1 and J usage is TRBJ2-3; 7 bases align to TRBD2. The CDR3 extends over 14 amino acids. V was clipped by 8 bases and J by 3 bases; unmatched bases: 8. Per germline, CDR1 MNHNS and CDR2 SASEGT. DNA of the CDR3: TGTGCCAGCCTGTGGGGGGGTGGAACAGATACGCAGTATTTT. It encodes CASLWGGGTDTQYF.

The V gene is TRBV29-1, the J gene TRBJ1-1; D gene unclear. The V end lost 2 bases, the J end lost 0 bases, and 1 base lay between the germline ends. Germline V gives CDR1 SQVTM, CDR2 ANQGSEA. The CDR3 runs to 11 residues. CDR3 loop: CSVEMNTEAFF. CDR3 nucleotide sequence: TGCAGCGTTGAAATGAACACTGAAGCTTTCTTT.

This clone turned up a few times. CDR3 loop: CASSLGSGGYEQYF. CDR3 nucleotides: TGCGCCAGCAGCTTGGGAAGCGGGGGGTACGAGCAGTACTTC. The gene calls are TRBV5-1 and TRBJ2-7; TRBD2 matches at 9 bases. CDR1 SGHRS and CDR2 YFSETQ come from the germline V gene. This CDR3 is 14 amino acids long. V dropped 0 bases and J dropped 4; count of bases not matched to a gene: 2.

For this clone: At one end the junction does not follow the germline gene, possibly because of a read error. The DNA for the CDR3 is TGTGCTAGCAGCAGCGCCGGGACCAACACCGGGGAGCTGTTTTTT. Translated: CASSSAGTNTGELFF. The rearrangement uses TRBV7-7 and TRBJ2-2; D could derive from TRBD1 or TRBD2 (5 bases each). Germline lookup yields CDR1 SSHAT and CDR2 FNYEAQ (reference sequence). The CDR3 has 15 amino acids.

CDR3 in DNA: TGTGCTAGTGGTTTGGTATGGGGACAGGGGGCGCGTCCAGAGACCCAGTACTTC. Translated, it gives CASGLVWGQGARPETQYF. The V and J genes are TRBV12-5 and TRBJ2-5, with 12 bases that match TRBD1. There are 18 residues in the CDR3. Per the germline V gene, CDR1 is LGHNT and CDR2 is FRNRAP. V lost 0 bases to trimming and J lost 4 bases; unmatched junction nucleotides: 9.

V is TRBV15 and J is TRBJ1-5; 10 positions match TRBD1. This CDR3 contains 16 residues. Trimming took 0 bases from V and 5 from J; bases not matched to a gene: 4. The germline V gene encodes CDR1 LNHNV and CDR2 YYDKDF (reference sequence). CDR3 sequence reads: CATSRDLTGGYQPQHF. Here the CDR3 DNA reads TGTGCCACCAGCAGAGATCTGACAGGGGGCTATCAGCCCCAGCATTTT. Variable domain in full (rest from reference TRBV15 and TRBJ1-5): DAMVIQNPRYQVTQFGKPVTLSCSQTLNHNVMYWYQQKSSQAPKLLFHYYDKDFNNEADTPDNFQSRRPNTSFCFLDIRSPGLGDTAMYLCATSRDLTGGYQPQHFGDGTRLSIL.

The chain has TRBV28 and TRBJ2-1, with D possibly TRBD1 on 6 matching bases. Trimming took off 1 base at V and 10 bases at J, with 8 bases between the two ends. The germline V gene encodes CDR1 MDHEN and CDR2 SYDVKM. This CDR3 has 12 residues. The CDR3 reads CASSLYGTEQFF. The DNA of the CDR3 is TGTGCCAGCAGTTTATATGGGACAGAGCAGTTCTTC.

V and J are TRBV7-2 and TRBJ2-5; 10 nucleotides line up with TRBD2. The CDR3 loop spans 18 amino acids. From germline, CDR1 is SGHTA and CDR2 FQGNSA. V was clipped by 2 bases and J by 0 bases; unmatched bases: 9. The CDR3 nucleotides are TGTGCCAGCAGCTTATACCCTAGCGGGGGCCGGTACCAAGAGACCCAGTACTTC. Protein sequence: CASSLYPSGGRYQETQYF.

The V and J genes are TRBV6-5 and TRBJ2-3; 8 bases align to TRBD2. Germline V lookup: CDR1 MNHEY, CDR2 SVGAGI. Trimming at V came to 2 bases and at J to 1 base, leaving 2 bases not matched to a gene. CDR3 size: 15 residues. The CDR3 protein is CASSYTAGGTDTQYF. In DNA form, the CDR3 reads TGTGCCAGCAGTTACACAGCGGGGGGCACAGATACGCAGTATTTT.

The genes are TRBV7-2 and TRBJ2-3, with TRBD2 identical over 7 bases. Losses at the gene ends were 1 base for V and 2 bases for J; bases not matched to a gene: 6. The CDR3 has 16 amino acids. Germline loops: CDR1 SGHTA, CDR2 FQGNSA. CDR3 nucleotide sequence: TGTGCCAGCAGCTTAGGATCTAGCGGACACACAGATACGCAGTATTTT. This translates into CASSLGSSGHTDTQYF.

Only a few counts were recorded for this clone. This chain joins TRBV11-2 and TRBJ1-2; D gene ambiguous. This CDR3 has 10 amino acids. Germline loops: CDR1 SGHAT, CDR2 FQNNGV. Deletions cut 4 bases from V and 7 bases from J, with 4 bases between. This CDR3 is CASSSVGYTF. In DNA, the CDR3 is TGTGCCAGCAGCTCGGTTGGCTACACCTTC.

The chain recombines TRBV9 with TRBJ1-2, with D unclear. There are 14 residues in the CDR3. V lost 4 bases to trimming and J lost 5 bases, with 15 bases between them. Germline values: CDR1 SGDLS, CDR2 YYNGEE. The CDR3 nucleotides are TGTGCCAGCAGCACCAACATAGCCTGGTATGGCTACACCTTC. Translated, it gives CASSTNIAWYGYTF.

This clone turned up a few times. The J gene is TRBJ1-4, the V gene TRBV28; D uncertain. From germline, CDR1 is MDHEN and CDR2 SYDVKM. V was shortened by 6 bases and J by 8 bases, with 16 bases between the two germline ends. This CDR3 has 14 amino acids. The CDR3 DNA is TGTGCCAGCAGGGGTATTGGTGGTGGGGAAAAACTGTTTTTT. Protein sequence: CASRGIGGGEKLFF.

The CDR3 nucleotides read TGTGCCATCAGTGAGTCGGGGGAAAGCGGACTCGGTTCCTACAATGAGCAGTTCTTC. Translation gives CAISESGESGLGSYNEQFF. The V gene is TRBV10-3, the J gene TRBJ2-1; either TRBD1 or TRBD2 may supply D (5 bases each). This CDR3 spans 19 amino acids. In germline, CDR1 is ENHRY, CDR2 SYGVKD. The V and J ends lost 0 bases and 1 base respectively, with 19 bases between them.

This clone was counted a few times. This sequence joins TRBV10-3 and TRBJ2-1; a possible D gene is TRBD2 (6 bases). Deletions cut 10 bases from V and 0 bases from J, with 16 bases between. In germline, CDR1 is ENHRY, CDR2 SYGVKD. CDR3 length: 15 amino acids. The CDR3 spells CATRDFQNSYNEQFF. CDR3 DNA: TGTGCCACCCGGGACTTCCAAAACTCCTACAATGAGCAGTTCTTC.

The rearrangement uses TRBV6-6 and TRBJ2-2; 9 bases agree with TRBD1. V shed 8 bases, J shed 5 bases, and the junction held 6 bases outside the gene matches. Germline V gives CDR1 MNHNY, CDR2 SVGAGI (reference sequence). The CDR3 runs to 14 residues. Here the CDR3 reads CASGGTGRTGELFF. The CDR3 DNA is TGTGCCAGCGGCGGGACAGGGAGGACCGGGGAGCTGTTTTTT.

This clone has more than one count but fewer than ten. The gene calls are TRBV7-2 and TRBJ2-2, with D maybe TRBD2 (5 bases). V was clipped by 2 bases and J by 7 bases, with 20 bases between them. CDR3 length: 17 residues. In germline, CDR1 is SGHTA, CDR2 FQGNSA. The CDR3 nucleotides read TGTGCCAGCAGCTTATCCGTACTAACTAGTTTGGACGGGGAGCTGTTTTTT. It translates to CASSLSVLTSLDGELFF.

The chain employs TRBV5-6 and TRBJ2-3, with D hard to call. This CDR3 contains 13 residues. Germline CDR1 SGHDT, CDR2 YYEEEE. Trimming cost V 1 base and J 1 base, with 4 bases left between them. The DNA of the CDR3 is TGTGCCAGCAGCTTGTTGGGCACAGATACGCAGTATTTT. Translated: CASSLLGTDTQYF.

There are a few counts of this clone. The gene calls are TRBV6-1 and TRBJ1-1; a possible D gene is TRBD1 (6 bases). The CDR3 has 13 amino acids. The germline V gene encodes CDR1 MNHNS and CDR2 SASEGT. Trimming removed 10 bases at V and 0 bases at J, with 12 bases between. For the CDR3, the DNA is TGTGCCAACAGGGATCTAATGAACACTGAAGCTTTCTTT. Translation gives CANRDLMNTEAFF.

With regard to this clone: This CDR3 is also generated by other DNA sequences in the sample. The CDR3 reads CASSPRGGDTEAFF. CDR3 bases: TGTGCCAGCTCACCAAGGGGTGGAGACACTGAAGCTTTCTTT. V is TRBV18 and J is TRBJ1-1; D perhaps matches TRBD1 (5 bases). Trimming pared 2 bases from V and 3 bases from J, leaving 10 bases between. Germline CDR1 and CDR2: KGHSH and LQKENI. This CDR3 is built from 14 residues.

The rearrangement uses TRBV5-4 and TRBJ1-2; D uncertain. Germline CDR1 reads SGHNT; CDR2 reads YYREEE (reference sequence). Trimming pared 2 bases from V and 3 bases from J, leaving 11 bases between. There are 14 residues in the CDR3. The CDR3 loop is CASSFNGRDYGYTF. The CDR3, as DNA: TGTGCCAGCAGCTTTAACGGTCGGGACTATGGCTACACCTTC.

The genes are TRBV9 and TRBJ1-1; TRBD1 matches 8 bases. The J segment lost 2 bases and the V segment lost 3 bases, leaving 6 bases of the junction unmatched. Germline loops: CDR1 SGDLS, CDR2 YYNGEE. The CDR3 length is 15 residues. CDR3 bases: TGTGCCAGCAGCGAACCAGGGGGCCTAAACACTGAAGCTTTCTTT. It translates to CASSEPGGLNTEAFF.

The J gene is TRBJ2-7, the V gene TRBV20-1; TRBD1 is a possible D gene (6 bases). This CDR3 is built from 11 residues. Looked up from germline, CDR1 is DFQATT and CDR2 is SNEGSKA (reference sequence). Trimming pared 5 bases from V and 7 bases from J, leaving 12 bases between. The CDR3 DNA follows: TGCAGTGCTCGGGGCAGGGGAGAGCAGTACTTC. Encoded protein: CSARGRGEQYF.

This clone was recorded a few times. As DNA, the CDR3 is TGTGCCAGCAGCTTAGCGGGACAGAGCTCTGGAAACACCATATATTTT. It yields the protein CASSLAGQSSGNTIYF. The rearrangement links TRBV7-9 to TRBJ1-3; 7 nucleotides line up with TRBD1. Germline loops: CDR1 SEHNR, CDR2 FQNEAQ (reference sequence). The CDR3 extends over 16 amino acids. The V gene end was trimmed by 0 bases and the J gene end by 0 bases; junction bases not matched to a gene: 2.

A few counts support this clone. The chain joins TRBV13 to TRBJ1-2; D is perhaps TRBD1 (6 bases). CDR3 length equals 13 residues. The ends were cut back, 5 bases at V and 3 bases at J, with 10 bases in the middle. Germline V gives CDR1 PRHDT, CDR2 FYEKMQ (reference sequence). This CDR3 reads CASSRQADYGYTF. DNA for the CDR3: TGTGCCAGCAGCCGACAGGCTGACTATGGCTACACCTTC.